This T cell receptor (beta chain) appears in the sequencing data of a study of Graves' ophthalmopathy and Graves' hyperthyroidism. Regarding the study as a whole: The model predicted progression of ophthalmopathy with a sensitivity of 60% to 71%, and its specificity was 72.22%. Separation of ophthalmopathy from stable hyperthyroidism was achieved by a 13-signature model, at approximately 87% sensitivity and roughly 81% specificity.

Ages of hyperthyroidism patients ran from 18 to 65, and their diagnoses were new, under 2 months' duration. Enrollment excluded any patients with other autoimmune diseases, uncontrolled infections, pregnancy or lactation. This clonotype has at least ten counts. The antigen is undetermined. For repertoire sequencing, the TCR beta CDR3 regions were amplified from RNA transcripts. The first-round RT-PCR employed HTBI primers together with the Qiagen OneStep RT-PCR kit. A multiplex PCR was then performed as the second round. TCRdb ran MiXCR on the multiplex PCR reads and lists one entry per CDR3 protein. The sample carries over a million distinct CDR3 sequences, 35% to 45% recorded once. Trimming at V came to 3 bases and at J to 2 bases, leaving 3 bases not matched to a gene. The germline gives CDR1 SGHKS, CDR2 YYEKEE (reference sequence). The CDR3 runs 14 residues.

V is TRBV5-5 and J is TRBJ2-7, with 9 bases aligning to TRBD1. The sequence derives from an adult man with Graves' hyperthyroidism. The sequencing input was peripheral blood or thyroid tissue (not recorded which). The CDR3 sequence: CASSWDRATYEQYF. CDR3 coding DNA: TGTGCCAGCAGCTGGGACAGGGCCACCTACGAGCAGTACTTC.